A single sample is the source of the 22 T cell receptor beta chains below, sequenced in a study of blood T cells in healthy people across ages. Combining a sample-barcoded 5' primer with a J-beta primer mix, a second PCR ran for roughly 7 to 11 cycles. MiXCR, run by TCRdb on the 5' RACE reads, gives a single entry per CDR3 protein. In the table there are 600,000 or so distinct CDR3 sequences, over 20% of which are singletons. Sequencing was performed on blood. The receptors come from a man between 65 and 80 years old in good health.

The chain joins TRBV2 to TRBJ2-3, with a tentative D call TRBD1 (6 bases). This CDR3 is built from 15 residues. The germline CDR1 and CDR2 sequences are SNHLY and FYNNEI. V was shortened by 8 bases and J by 2 bases, with 17 bases between the two germline ends. The CDR3 sequence is CASGDHTGNTDTQYF. The CDR3 region has the DNA TGTGCCAGCGGGGATCACACAGGGAACACAGATACGCAGTATTTT.

The V and J genes are TRBV6-1 and TRBJ2-4; D uncertain. The CDR3 covers 13 residues. Trimming cost V 7 bases and J 8 bases, with 15 bases left between them. Germline V lookup: CDR1 MNHNS, CDR2 SASEGT. The CDR3: CASNVVGSDIQYF. CDR3 coding DNA: TGTGCCAGCAATGTGGTGGGTTCTGACATTCAGTACTTC.

This clonotype was counted ten times or more. In DNA form, the CDR3 reads TGCGCCAGCAGCTTGGCCAGAGGAGAAGGGGCCAACGTCCTGACTTTC. As protein: CASSLARGEGANVLTF. The rearrangement joins TRBV5-1 to TRBJ2-6; D is uncertain. V lost 0 bases to trimming and J lost 4 bases, with 11 bases between them. The CDR3 extends over 16 amino acids. In germline, CDR1 is SGHRS, CDR2 YFSETQ.

The V call is TRBV7-2, the J call TRBJ2-3; D remains ambiguous. Trimming left V 3 bases short and J 2 bases short, with 6 bases between. Germline V lookup: CDR1 SGHTA, CDR2 FQGNSA. The CDR3 sequence is 13 residues long. The CDR3 bases are TGTGCCAGCAGCTTTTCGTACACAGATACGCAGTATTTT. As protein: CASSFSYTDTQYF.

This clonotype was picked up a small number of times. This rearrangement joins TRBV5-1 to TRBJ2-5; D is uncertain. The DNA end favors TRBJ2-1, so the J call may be wrong. Germline lookup yields CDR1 SGHRS and CDR2 YFSETQ. The CDR3 loop spans 12 amino acids. The CDR3 coding sequence is TGCGCCAGCAGCTTGGTCCAGCGTGAGCAGTTCTTC. Its translation is CASSLVQREQFF.

This clonotype was detected ten times or more. The gene calls are TRBV29-1 and TRBJ2-1, with 7 positions matching TRBD2. Losses at the gene ends were 7 bases for V and 5 bases for J; bases not matched to a gene: 8. CDR1 and CDR2 (germline): SQVTM, ANQGSEA. This CDR3 is built from 13 residues. CDR3 coding DNA: TGCAGCGACCTCGGACTAGGGCACAATGAGCAGTTCTTC. Its protein is CSDLGLGHNEQFF.

This rearrangement joins TRBV5-1 to TRBJ2-2; the D is unclear. V lost 3 bases, J lost 5 bases, and 8 bases lay in between. Germline CDR1 reads SGHRS; CDR2 reads YFSETQ. The CDR3 contains 13 residues. In nucleotides, the CDR3 is TGCGCCAGCAGCTACGATTCAACCGGGGAGCTGTTTTTT. As protein: CASSYDSTGELFF.

This clonotype was recorded once. The chain is built from TRBV5-6 and TRBJ2-1; TRBD2 matches 12 bases. The CDR3 has 15 residues. Trimming cost V 4 bases and J 6 bases; bases outside gene matches: 5. From germline, CDR1 is SGHDT and CDR2 YYEEEE. The CDR3 nucleotides read TGTGCCAGCAGCCCCGGACTAGCGGGACCCAATGAGCAGTTCTTC. This sequence encodes CASSPGLAGPNEQFF.

This clonotype was seen many times. V usage is TRBV20-1 and J usage is TRBJ2-3; perhaps TRBD2 as D (5 bases). The CDR3 is 14 amino acids. Germline values: CDR1 DFQATT, CDR2 SNEGSKA (reference sequence). V lost 3 bases, J lost 4 bases, and 14 bases lay in between. The CDR3 coding sequence is TGCAGTGCTAGGGACCCCGGACTGGCAGATACGCAGTATTTT. Its translation: CSARDPGLADTQYF.

This clonotype appeared a few times. The rearrangement links TRBV6-5 to TRBJ2-7; TRBD1 is a possible D gene (6 bases). Between the trimmed V and J ends, which lost 2 bases and 4 bases, there was a span of 9 bases. The CDR3 runs to 13 residues. The germline CDR1 and CDR2 sequences are MNHEY and SVGAGI. CDR3 coding DNA: TGTGCCAGCAGTTACGCCAGGGGATACGAGCAGTACTTC. The encoded protein is CASSYARGYEQYF.

This clonotype was seen many times. The chain carries TRBV2 and TRBJ2-7; D is perhaps TRBD1 or TRBD2 (6 bases each). Trimming removed 3 bases at V and 0 bases at J, with 15 bases between. The CDR3 runs 16 residues. Germline V gene sequence: CDR1 SNHLY, CDR2 FYNNEI. In DNA form, the CDR3 reads TGTGCCAGCAGTGATGATTTAGGGGGGTCCTCCTACGAGCAGTACTTC. It codes for CASSDDLGGSSYEQYF.

The rearrangement uses TRBV23-1 and TRBJ2-3, with a tentative D call TRBD2 (6 bases). TRBV23-1 is filed as an ORF, its function uncertain. There are 17 residues in the CDR3. Trimming shortened V by 7 bases and J by 2 bases, and 22 bases separated the two germline ends. The CDR3 loop is CASTPQRSERVTDTQYF. The CDR3 bases are TGCGCCAGCACACCACAGAGGAGCGAGCGGGTCACAGATACGCAGTATTTT.

The chain employs TRBV12-3 or TRBV12-4 and TRBJ1-4, with 7 bases matching TRBD1. V trimming: 2 bases; J trimming: 8 bases; junction bases outside the gene matches: 8. The CDR3 runs 15 residues. The CDR3 loop is CASSLRGQISEKLFF. As DNA, the CDR3 is TGTGCCAGCAGTTTAAGGGGACAGATATCGGAAAAACTGTTTTTT.

As for this clonotype: This may arise from a read error, as a much more abundant clone is one base away. Since the CDR3 does not end with the conserved phenylalanine or tryptophan, this likely comes from a read error. The V and J genes are TRBV20-1 and TRBJ1-5; 8 bases align to TRBD1. The CDR3 spans 14 residues. The J segment lost 2 bases and the V segment lost 5 bases, leaving 5 bases of the junction unmatched. Germline V gene sequence: CDR1 DFQATT, CDR2 SNEGSKA (reference sequence). CDR3 in amino acids: CSAPGGERNQPQHL. As DNA, the CDR3 is TGCAGTGCTCCAGGGGGCGAACGCAATCAGCCCCAGCATCTT.

This clonotype was picked up a small number of times. This rearrangement joins TRBV5-1 to TRBJ1-2; a possible D gene is TRBD1 (5 bases). Per the germline V gene, CDR1 is SGHRS and CDR2 is YFSETQ. The length of the CDR3 is 12 residues. Trimming left V 1 base short and J 6 bases short, with 7 bases between. CDR3 in DNA: TGCGCCAGCAGCTTGCAAGGGGATGGCTACACCTTC. Translation gives CASSLQGDGYTF.

The chain carries TRBV30 and TRBJ1-6; D unresolved. The germline V and J ends were trimmed by 7 bases and 9 bases, with 16 bases remaining between them. The CDR3 sequence is 13 residues long. Germline values: CDR1 GTSNPN, CDR2 SVGIG (reference sequence). CDR3 DNA: TGTGCCTACGCAGAAGGCTACGGTTCACCCCTCCACTTT. This encodes CAYAEGYGSPLHF.

At least ten counts were recorded for this clonotype. The rearrangement links TRBV3-1 to TRBJ2-5; D uncertain. The J call may be incorrect, as the DNA end agrees better with TRBJ2-7. This CDR3 region has 14 residues. Per the germline V gene, CDR1 is LGHDT and CDR2 is YNNKEL (reference sequence). The CDR3 nucleotides read TGTGCCAGCAGCCAAGATTTCAGCGTACCCGAGCAGTACTTC. This encodes CASSQDFSVPEQYF.

The count of this clonotype is one. The chain combines TRBV19 with TRBJ1-1; perhaps TRBD1 as D (6 bases). Germline V gives CDR1 LNHDA, CDR2 SQIVND (reference sequence). V was cut by 5 bases and J by 1 base, with 11 bases left in between. CDR3 size: 14 residues. The CDR3 DNA is TGTGCCAGTAGTCCCTGGACAGCGAACACTGAAGCTTTCTTT. This sequence encodes CASSPWTANTEAFF. Full variable domain (outside the CDR3, taken from reference TRBV19 and TRBJ1-1): DGGITQSPKYLFRKEGQNVTLSCEQNLNHDAMYWYRQDPGQGLRLIYYSQIVNDFQKGDIAEGYSVSREKKESFPLTVTSAQKNPTAFYLCASSPWTANTEAFFGQGTRLTVV.

The chain joins TRBV7-3 to TRBJ2-3; 7 bases match TRBD1. The CDR3 contains 15 residues. V was clipped by 5 bases and J by 4 bases; unmatched bases: 9. The germline CDR1 and CDR2 sequences are SGHTA and FQGTGA. The chain's CDR3 is CASSGRDSGADTQYF. Here the CDR3 DNA reads TGTGCCAGCAGCGGCAGGGACAGTGGGGCAGATACGCAGTATTTT.

Only a few counts were recorded for this clonotype. This chain connects TRBV18 to TRBJ2-5; TRBD2 agrees at 14 bases. The J call may be faulty, since TRBJ2-1 better matches the DNA end. Germline V gene lookup returns CDR1 KGHSH and CDR2 LQKENI. The CDR3 runs 17 residues. The CDR3 sequence: CASSPVPGTSGSNEQFF. The CDR3 region has the DNA TGTGCCAGCTCACCCGTACCCGGGACTAGCGGGAGCAATGAGCAGTTCTTC.

V gene TRBV2 combines with J gene TRBJ2-5; 8 nucleotides line up with TRBD1. This CDR3 region has 13 residues. Trimming took 4 bases from V and 5 from J; bases not matched to a gene: 3. Looked up from germline, CDR1 is SNHLY and CDR2 is FYNNEI. This CDR3 is CASSGDRTETQYF. The CDR3 DNA reads TGTGCCAGCAGTGGGGACAGGACGGAGACCCAGTACTTC.

V usage is TRBV12-3 or TRBV12-4 and J usage is TRBJ2-5; TRBD2 agrees at 10 bases. The last part of the DNA fits TRBJ2-1 better; the J call may be wrong. The CDR3 totals 15 residues. CDR3: CASRVGLAVDNEQFF. As DNA, the CDR3 is TGTGCCAGCAGGGTCGGACTAGCGGTAGACAATGAGCAGTTCTTC.